This TCR beta chain was documented in a study of blood T cells in healthy people across ages (dated by TCRdb to the mid-2010s). Looking at the study overall: In model experiments, template switching captured about one uniquely barcoded TCR beta cDNA molecule for every two T cells. Using deep sequencing normalized with unique cDNA molecular identifiers, the study measured how TCR beta repertoire diversity changes with age. Four age groups were formed from the donors: young (average 16 years), middle-aged (roughly 38), aged (roughly 58) and long-lived (approximately 80). To avoid experimental bias, donors of different ages were spread randomly across the sequencing lanes. Two additional independent replicas of 1 million unique cDNA reads from the same blood draw were analyzed for two donors (one aged 18 to 29 and one aged 80 or older).

Trimming costs V 1 base and J 11 bases, and their ends lie 11 bases apart. From a lookup of the germline V gene, CDR1 and CDR2 are KGHSH and LQKENI. Spanning cysteine to phenylalanine, the CDR3 consists of 12 amino acids. Only CDR3 DNA is held: 36 bases, read in frame from base 1. This clonotype was seen once. What this receptor recognizes is not known. No quality values exist for individual bases; no much larger clone is one base distant. A single read is weak support. The library was built by means of 5' RACE. TCRdb records Illumina HiSeq 2500 as the sequencer. The second PCR ran for roughly 6 to 11 cycles and used a J-beta primer mix along with a sample-barcoded 5' primer. Each TCR beta cDNA molecule received a unique molecular identifier from a template-switch 5' adaptor carrying 12 random nucleotides. Each sample yielded at least 3 million CDR3-containing paired-end reads. First-strand cDNA was synthesized from all RNA with the Mint cDNA synthesis kit, primed by a TRBC-specific oligonucleotide. All cDNA was treated with uracil-DNA glycosylase and then went through a first 18-cycle PCR with the universal primers M1SS and BC2_uni_R. Turning to the authors' computational methods: Normalization of each sample was performed by random selection of 1 million high-quality reads, each carrying a distinct molecular identifier. Instead of being binned into consensus sequences, reads with shared molecular identifiers were discarded. MiTCR, with a Q25 quality threshold and the strictest error-elimination algorithm, was used for CDR3 identification, clonotype clustering and error correction. A nonparametric unseen species model using Euler transformation provided a lower-bound estimate of total TCR beta diversity. The raw public reads went through TCRdb reprocessing: fastp at Q25, MiXCR clone calling, in-frame beta chains kept. For every CDR3 protein sequence, its rows merge into one entry that carries the most common genes and DNA. TCRdb, not the authors, supplied the V and J calls. The sample table contains 700,000 to 950,000 distinct CDR3 sequences; only one count was recorded for around 46% of them. Approximately 22% of the sample rests with the top ten.

The donors were roughly 40 Caucasian individuals from Russia, aged 6 to 90 years, who were systemically healthy. Approximately 10 milliliters of peripheral blood were collected from each donor into EDTA-treated Vacutainer tubes. Ficoll-Paque density-gradient centrifugation was used to isolate PBMCs, with at least 7 million obtained per sample. Total RNA, at least 6 micrograms per sample, was extracted from PBMCs with Trizol reagent. For every donor, flow cytometry on a PBMC aliquot measured the percentage of naive CD45RAhigh/CD27high T cells. Overall results and qualifications from the work: The percentage of naive T cells measured by flow cytometry correlated strongly with observed TCR beta diversity. Bulk unsorted PBMC profiling prevented conclusive comparison of naive and antigen-experienced compartments. Compared with the aged group, more naive CD4+ T cells, fewer expanded clones and increased TCR diversity were shown by the long-lived group, suggesting age selection. Donor CMV infection status was unknown, potentially confounding age-related changes in expanded clonotypes. Estimates of total diversity based on one million sequenced T cells were regarded as lower bounds and as underestimates. As age increased, observed TCR beta diversity per million T cells dropped in a roughly linear way, and a significant reduction was already evident by age 40.

The sample consisted of blood. The sequence was obtained from a woman aged 55-70 years in good health. The V and J genes are TRBV18 and TRBJ2-5, with the identity of the D gene unclear. The DNA reads TGTGCCAGCTCACCACAGCACAATGAGCAGTACTTC. This sequence encodes CASSPQHNEQYF.